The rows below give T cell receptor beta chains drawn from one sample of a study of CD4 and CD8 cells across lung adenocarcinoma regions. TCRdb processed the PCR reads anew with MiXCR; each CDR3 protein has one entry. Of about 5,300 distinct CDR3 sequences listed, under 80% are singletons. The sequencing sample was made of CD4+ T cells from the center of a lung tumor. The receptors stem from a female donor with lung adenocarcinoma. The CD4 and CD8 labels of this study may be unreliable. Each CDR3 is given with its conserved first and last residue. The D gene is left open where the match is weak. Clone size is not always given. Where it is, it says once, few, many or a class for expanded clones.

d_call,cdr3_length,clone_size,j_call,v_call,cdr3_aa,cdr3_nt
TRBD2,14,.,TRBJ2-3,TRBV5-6,CASSSTSGRNTQFF,TGTGCCAGCAGCTCTACTAGCGGCAGAAATACGCAGTTCTTT
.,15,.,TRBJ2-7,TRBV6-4,CSGGDATRDQDTQYF,TGTTCCGGGGGTGACGCGACCCGCGACCAAGATACGCAGTACTTC
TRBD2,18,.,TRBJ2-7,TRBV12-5,CASGPLRVAGGALYEQYF,TGTGCTAGTGGACCCCTCCGAGTAGCGGGAGGAGCCCTCTACGAGCAGTACTTC
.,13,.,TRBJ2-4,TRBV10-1,CATSVQAKNIQYF,TGCGCCACGAGTGTCCAGGCCAAAAATATTCAGTACTTT
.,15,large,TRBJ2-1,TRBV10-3,CAISAGRSSYNEQFF,TGTGCCATCAGCGCAGGCCGGAGCTCCTACAATGAGCAGTTCTTC
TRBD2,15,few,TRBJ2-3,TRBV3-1,CASSHPSGSTDTQYF,TGTGCCAGCAGCCACCCTAGCGGGTCCACAGATACGCAGTATTTT
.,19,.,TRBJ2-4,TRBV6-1,CASTRTVGLGGGDKNTQYF,TGTGCCAGCACCCGGACTGTGGGACTCGGGGGCGGTGACAAAAACACCCAGTACTTC
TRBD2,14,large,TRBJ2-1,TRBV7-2,CASSSGLAGKWQFF,TGTGCCAGCAGTTCCGGACTAGCGGGAAAGTGGCAGTTCTTC
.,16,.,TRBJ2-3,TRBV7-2,CASRARRGRGTETQYF,TGTGCCAGCAGGGCCCGACGGGGCCGAGGCACAGAGACGCAGTATTTC
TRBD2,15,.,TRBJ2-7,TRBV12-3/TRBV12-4,CASSLLLAVTYEQYF,TGTGCCAGCAGTCTTTTACTAGCGGTCACCTACGAGCAGTACTTC
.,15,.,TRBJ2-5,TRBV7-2,CASSRQGHSGETQYF,TGTGCCAGCAGTCGTCAGGGTCACAGTGGGGAGACCCAGTACTTC
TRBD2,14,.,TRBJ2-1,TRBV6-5,CASSYGLAHNEQFF,TGTGCCAGCAGTTACGGACTAGCCCACAATGAGCAGTTCTTC
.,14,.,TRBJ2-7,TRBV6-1,CASRTGQHRNEQYF,TGTGCCAGCAGGACTGGACAGCATAGGAACGAGCAGTACTTC
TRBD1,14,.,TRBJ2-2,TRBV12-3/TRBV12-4,CASSIADRAGELFF,TGTGCCAGCAGTATTGCGGACAGGGCCGGGGAGCTGTTTTTT
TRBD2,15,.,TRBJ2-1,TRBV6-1,CASSGRTSGKPEQFF,TGTGCCAGCAGTGGTCGGACTAGCGGGAAACCCGAGCAGTTCTTC
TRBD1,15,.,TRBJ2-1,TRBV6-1,CASSAGQGVYNEQFF,TGTGCCAGCAGTGCCGGACAGGGGGTTTACAATGAGCAGTTCTTC
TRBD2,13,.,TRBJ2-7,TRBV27,CASKGLAAYEQYF,TGTGCCAGCAAAGGACTAGCGGCCTACGAGCAGTACTTC
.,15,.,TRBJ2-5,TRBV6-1,CARGLGGRGPETQYF,TGTGCCAGGGGCCTCGGGGGCCGTGGCCCAGAGACGCAGTACTTC
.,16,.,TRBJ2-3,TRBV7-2,CASSVRGSGDQETQYF,TGTGCCAGCAGCGTAAGGGGGAGCGGGGACCAGGAGACGCAGTATTTC
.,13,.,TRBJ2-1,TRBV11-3,CASSPLTGNEQFF,TGTGCCAGCAGCCCCCTCACGGGAAATGAGCAGTTCTTC
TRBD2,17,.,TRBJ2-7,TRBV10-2,CASSDPRTSGSADEQYF,TGCGCCAGCAGTGACCCAAGGACTAGCGGGAGCGCCGACGAGCAGTACTTC
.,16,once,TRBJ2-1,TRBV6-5,CASSYASRSSYNEQFF,TGTGCCAGCAGTTACGCTAGCAGGAGCTCCTACAATGAGCAGTTCTTC
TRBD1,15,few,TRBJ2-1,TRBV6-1,CASSEVRDRLGEQFF,TGTGCCAGCAGTGAAGTCCGGGACAGGCTGGGTGAGCAGTTCTTC
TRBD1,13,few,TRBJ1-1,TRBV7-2,CASSRQGNTEAFF,TGTGCCAGCTCACGACAGGGAAACACTGAAGCTTTCTTT
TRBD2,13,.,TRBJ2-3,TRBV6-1,CASSEREGDTQYF,TGTGCCAGCTCGGAGCGGGAGGGTGATACGCAGTATTTT
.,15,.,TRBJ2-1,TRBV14,CASSHRSPQGDEQFF,TGTGCCAGCAGCCATCGGTCTCCCCAAGGGGATGAGCAGTTCTTC
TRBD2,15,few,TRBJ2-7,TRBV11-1,CASSFGLAGVDEQYF,TGTGCCAGCAGCTTTGGTCTAGCGGGAGTAGACGAGCAGTACTTC
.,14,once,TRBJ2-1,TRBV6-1,CASRTVKNRDELFF,TGTGCCAGCAGAACGGTCAAAAACAGGGATGAGCTGTTCTTC
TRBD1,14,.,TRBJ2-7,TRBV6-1,CASSHRGNRYEQYF,TGTGCCAGCAGCCACAGGGGGAATCGCTACGAGCAGTACTTC
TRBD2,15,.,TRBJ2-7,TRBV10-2,CASSDTSGSSYEQYF,TGCGCCAGCAGTGACACCAGCGGGAGCTCCTACGAGCAGTACTTC
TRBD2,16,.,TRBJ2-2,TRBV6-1,CASSDSGTVNTGELFF,TGTGCCAGCAGTGATAGCGGGACGGTGAACACCGGGGAGCTGTTTTTT
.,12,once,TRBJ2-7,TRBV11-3,CASSLGGNEQYF,TGTGCCAGCAGCTTGGGCGGCAATGAGCAGTACTTC
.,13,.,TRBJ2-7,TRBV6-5,CASSYSTWREQYF,TGTGCCAGCAGTTACTCTACTTGGCGGGAGCAGTACTTC
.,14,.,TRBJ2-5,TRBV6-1,CASRPTLSYNEQYF,TGTGCCAGCAGACCGACACTCTCCTACAATGAGCAGTACTTC
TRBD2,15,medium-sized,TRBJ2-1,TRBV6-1,CASSFSSGSYNEQFF,TGTGCCAGCTCCTTCTCTAGCGGGTCCTACAATGAGCAGTTCTTC
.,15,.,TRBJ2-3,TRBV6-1,CARGAEAVITDTQFF,TGTGCCAGGGGGGCCGAGGCGGTGATCACAGATACGCAGTTCTTT
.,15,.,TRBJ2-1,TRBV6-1,CASSVGASSYNEQFF,TGTGCCAGCAGTGTTGGGGCTAGCTCCTACAATGAGCAGTTCTTC
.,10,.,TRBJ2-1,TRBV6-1,CARRADEQFF,TGTGCCAGGAGGGCAGATGAGCAGTTCTTC
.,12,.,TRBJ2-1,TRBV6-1,CASRGTYNEQFF,TGTGCCAGCCGCGGAACCTACAATGAGCAGTTCTTC
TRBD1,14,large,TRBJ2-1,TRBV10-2,CASSDLQGAGEQFF,TGCGCCAGCAGTGACCTACAGGGGGCAGGTGAGCAGTTCTTC
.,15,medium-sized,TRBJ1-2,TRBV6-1,CASGNSGANIYGYTF,TGTGCCAGCGGAAATTCAGGGGCCAACATCTATGGCTACACCTTC
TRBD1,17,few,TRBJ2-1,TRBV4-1,CASSQEKGETGGYEQFF,TGCGCCAGCAGCCAAGAGAAGGGGGAGACAGGGGGATATGAGCAGTTCTTC
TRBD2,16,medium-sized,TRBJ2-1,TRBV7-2,CASSLVGGSSYNEQFF,TGTGCCAGCAGCTTAGTAGGCGGGAGCTCCTACAATGAGCAGTTCTTC
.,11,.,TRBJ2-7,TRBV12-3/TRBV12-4,CGSRDLDTQYF,TGTGGGAGCCGTGACCTTGATACGCAGTACTTC
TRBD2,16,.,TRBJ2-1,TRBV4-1,CASSQVYSGSYNEQFF,TGCGCCAGCAGCCAAGTCTATAGCGGGTCCTACAATGAGCAGTTCTTC
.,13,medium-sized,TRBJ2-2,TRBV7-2,CASSLGNTGELFF,TGTGCCAGCAGCTTAGGGAACACCGGGGAGCTGTTTTTT
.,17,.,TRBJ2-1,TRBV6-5,CASSYGALAGNYSEQFF,TGTGCCAGCAGTTACGGGGCTTTGGCGGGGAATTACAGTGAGCAGTTCTTC
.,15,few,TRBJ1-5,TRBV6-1,CASKLSGDSNQPQHF,TGTGCCAGCAAACTGTCAGGTGATAGCAATCAGCCCCAGCATTTT
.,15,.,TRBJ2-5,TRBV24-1,CATSERVGRAETQYF,TGTGCCACCAGTGAGAGGGTGGGTCGGGCAGAGACCCAGTACTTC
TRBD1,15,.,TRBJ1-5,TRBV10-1,CASGRDRGVNKPQHF,TGCGCCAGCGGGAGGGACAGGGGAGTCAATAAGCCCCAGCATTTT
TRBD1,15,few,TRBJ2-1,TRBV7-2,CASSAPGQESFGQFF,TGTGCCAGCAGCGCGCCGGGACAGGAGTCCTTCGGGCAGTTCTTC
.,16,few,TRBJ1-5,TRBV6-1,CASSEGGARSNQPQHF,TGTGCCAGCAGTGAAGGAGGGGCGAGGAGCAATCAGCCCCAGCATTTT
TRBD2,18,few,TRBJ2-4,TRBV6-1,CASKPLIQREYVKNIQYF,TGTGCCAGTAAGCCCCTTATCCAGCGGGAGTACGTCAAAAACATTCAGTACTTC
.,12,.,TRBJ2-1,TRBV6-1,CASSNFWNEQFF,TGTGCCAGCTCTAACTTTTGGAATGAGCAGTTCTTC
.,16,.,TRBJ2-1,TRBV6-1,CASSERWEYSHNEQFF,TGTGCCAGCAGTGAAAGGTGGGAGTACTCCCACAATGAGCAGTTCTTC